The 20 T cell receptor beta chains given below trace back to one sample, sequenced in a study of human T cells and chemical hapten exposure. One entry per CDR3 protein results from TCRdb running MiXCR on the RACE reads. Here the sample spans under 50,000 distinct CDR3 sequences, 3.7% being singletons. Time point here: healthy volunteer bleed at 6 weeks. The starting material, unfractionated whole blood, was used for total RNA extraction. Sequenced: whole blood. The receptors here all came from a human donor in good health. Some clones in this sample may be carry-over from other donors' samples.

This clonotype was recorded many times. The rearrangement links TRBV7-8 to TRBJ1-5, with TRBD1 matching over 7 bases. V trimming: 5 bases; J trimming: 7 bases; junction bases outside the gene matches: 8. The CDR3 length is 14 residues. CDR1 and CDR2 (germline): SGHVS, FQNEAQ. The CDR3 DNA reads TGTGCCAGCAGCCGCGCACAGGGGACCCAGCCCCAGCATTTT. This translates into CASSRAQGTQPQHF. Filled out from reference TRBV7-8 and TRBJ1-5, the complete variable domain reads GAGVSQSPRYKVAKRGQDVALRCDPISGHVSLFWYQQALGQGPEFLTYFQNEAQLDKSGLPSDRFFAERPEGSVSTLKIQRTQQEDSAVYLCASSRAQGTQPQHFGDGTRLSIL.

The J gene is TRBJ2-6, the V gene TRBV7-6, with D hard to call. Germline V gives CDR1 SGHVS, CDR2 FNYEAQ. V was clipped by 5 bases and J by 4 bases, with 9 bases between them. This CDR3 contains 14 residues. CDR3 sequence: CASSPTGGANVLTF. Here the CDR3 DNA reads TGTGCCAGCAGCCCTACTGGCGGGGCCAACGTCCTGACTTTC.

This clonotype was counted at least ten times. This chain uses TRBV30 with TRBJ1-6, with 7 bases that match TRBD1. The CDR3 is made up of 15 amino acids. CDR1 is GTSNPN and CDR2 is SVGIG in the germline V gene (reference sequence). V shed 0 bases, J shed 6 bases, and the junction held 5 bases outside the gene matches. The CDR3 coding sequence is TGTGCCTGGAGTGTATTGACAGGGCGTAATTCACCCCTCCACTTT. This translates into CAWSVLTGRNSPLHF.

This clonotype was observed at least ten times. The chain carries TRBV5-4 and TRBJ1-5, with D unresolved. The CDR3 totals 12 residues. In germline, CDR1 is SGHNT, CDR2 YYREEE (reference sequence). V was shortened by 0 bases and J by 5 bases, with 3 bases between the two germline ends. The DNA of the CDR3 is TGTGCCAGCAGCTTGGCGGATCAGCCCCAGCATTTT. Residues: CASSLADQPQHF.

Ten or more counts support this clonotype. The chain has TRBV12-3 or TRBV12-4 and TRBJ2-1; D remains ambiguous. The CDR3 is 13 residues long. Between the trimmed V and J ends, which lost 3 bases and 9 bases, there was a span of 12 bases. CDR3: CASSFKANSEQFF. In DNA form, the CDR3 reads TGTGCCAGCAGTTTCAAGGCGAATAGTGAGCAGTTCTTC.

The CDR3: CASSPPWGEPQHF. CDR3 DNA sequence: TGTGCCAGCAGCCCTCCATGGGGTGAGCCCCAGCATTTT. The chain is built from TRBV7-8 and TRBJ1-5; D gene unclear. Trimming took 5 bases from V and 8 from J, leaving 13 bases between them. This CDR3 comprises 13 residues. Germline CDR1 SGHVS, CDR2 FQNEAQ.

Notes on this clonotype: A much more abundant neighbour one base away suggests this may be a read error. The V and J genes are TRBV27 and TRBJ1-4; 8 bases match TRBD1. The CDR3 consists of 16 residues. The germline gives CDR1 MNHEY, CDR2 SMNVEV (reference sequence). CDR3 in amino acids: CASSTGQGPINGKLFF. The CDR3 coding sequence is TGTGCCAGCAGTACCGGACAGGGACCAATTAATGGAAAACTGTTTTTT.

This clonotype has a handful of counts. The chain links TRBV4-1 to TRBJ1-1; D possibly corresponds to TRBD1 (5 bases). This CDR3 contains 15 residues. Germline V lookup: CDR1 MGHRA, CDR2 YSYEKL. Deletions cut 0 bases from V and 3 bases from J, with 11 bases between. This chain's CDR3 is CASSQEAGRDTEAFF. As DNA, the CDR3 is TGCGCCAGCAGCCAAGAGGCAGGGAGAGACACTGAAGCTTTCTTT.

This clonotype was detected many times. The gene calls are TRBV20-1 and TRBJ2-2; D is uncertain. The CDR3 runs to 14 residues. In germline, CDR1 is DFQATT, CDR2 SNEGSKA (reference sequence). V lost 6 bases and J lost 0, with 11 bases in between. This CDR3 reads CSARGRTNTGELFF. CDR3 sequence (DNA): TGCAGTGCCCGTGGCAGGACGAACACCGGGGAGCTGTTTTTT.

This clonotype was seen more than once but under ten times. V usage is TRBV6-1 and J usage is TRBJ1-1; D is uncertain. Trimming removed 3 bases at V and 1 base at J, with 6 bases between. Germline values: CDR1 MNHNS, CDR2 SASEGT. The CDR3 contains 13 residues. The CDR3 protein is CASSDRENTEAFF. In DNA, the CDR3 is TGTGCCAGCAGTGACAGAGAGAACACTGAAGCTTTCTTT.

In its sample, this clonotype was seen a few times. J is TRBJ2-3 and V is TRBV6-5; 10 bases map to TRBD2. This CDR3 region has 15 residues. Germline loops: CDR1 MNHEY, CDR2 SVGAGI. After removal of 5 bases from V and 6 bases from J, the junction contained 8 bases not matched to a gene. CDR3 DNA: TGTGCCAGCAGTCCTCCTAGCGGGAGATCGGATACGCAGTATTTT. It is translated as CASSPPSGRSDTQYF.

This clonotype was counted at least ten times. The CDR3 DNA follows: TGCGCCAGCAGCTTTACACAGACCAGTCGAGGCACAGATACGCAGTATTTT. Its translation: CASSFTQTSRGTDTQYF. The V gene is TRBV5-1, the J gene TRBJ2-3; D remains ambiguous. V was clipped by 2 bases and J by 1 base, with 17 bases between them. The CDR3 spans 17 residues. CDR1 is SGHRS and CDR2 is YFSETQ in the germline V gene.

This clonotype was found a few times. This sequence joins TRBV12-5 and TRBJ1-5; 8 bases align to TRBD1. The CDR3 length is 18 residues. V was pared by 3 bases and J by 1 base, with 11 bases of the junction left unmatched. The germline V gene has CDR1 LGHNT and CDR2 FRNRAP. The CDR3 region is CASGLPVDRERSNQPQHF. In DNA form, the CDR3 reads TGTGCTAGTGGTTTACCTGTGGACAGGGAGCGGAGCAATCAGCCCCAGCATTTT.

The chain combines TRBV28 with TRBJ2-1; 10 bases agree with TRBD2. The germline gives CDR1 MDHEN, CDR2 SYDVKM. The CDR3 contains 15 residues. After removal of 4 bases from V and 8 bases from J, the junction contained 8 bases not matched to a gene. This chain's CDR3 is CASSYGSGRADEQFF. Here the CDR3 DNA reads TGTGCCAGCAGTTACGGCAGCGGGAGGGCCGATGAGCAGTTCTTC.

The sample holds many counts of this clonotype. This rearrangement joins TRBV7-3 to TRBJ2-7; D gene unclear. V shed 1 base and J shed 3 bases, with 7 bases lying between them. The CDR3 is 13 residues long. Germline V gene lookup returns CDR1 SGHTA and CDR2 FQGTGA. The CDR3, as DNA: TGTGCCAGCAGCTTAAACAGAGACTACGAGCAGTACTTC. Translated: CASSLNRDYEQYF.

This clonotype was detected many times. The V gene is TRBV7-9, the J gene TRBJ2-3; perhaps TRBD2 as D (5 bases). Germline CDR1 SEHNR, CDR2 FQNEAQ (reference sequence). CDR3 size: 15 residues. V lost 5 bases, J lost 7 bases, and 19 bases lay in between. The CDR3 DNA is TGTGCCAGCAGCCCGGGCCAGCGGACTCTCCATACGCAGTATTTT. Translation gives CASSPGQRTLHTQYF.

This clonotype occurred many times. The gene calls are TRBV7-6 and TRBJ2-3, with 8 positions matching TRBD2. Unmatched junction bases numbered 1, after V lost 0 bases and J lost 2 bases. Looked up from germline, CDR1 is SGHVS and CDR2 is FNYEAQ. The CDR3 consists of 15 residues. The CDR3 is CASSLAGRATDTQYF. The CDR3 DNA reads as TGTGCCAGCAGCTTAGCCGGGAGGGCCACAGATACGCAGTATTTT.

This clonotype was seen at least ten times. This sequence joins TRBV3-1 and TRBJ1-5, with D maybe TRBD1 (5 bases). From germline, CDR1 is LGHDT and CDR2 YNNKEL (reference sequence). The CDR3 is 14 amino acids. The germline V and J ends were trimmed by 6 bases and 11 bases, with 20 bases remaining between them. CDR3 sequence (DNA): TGTGCCAGCAGTCAGGTGGCAGGGACCTCAGCCCAGCATTTT. Translating gives CASSQVAGTSAQHF.

This clonotype has just a few counts. J is TRBJ2-7 and V is TRBV6-5; 10 bases map to TRBD2. There are 17 residues in the CDR3. Germline V gives CDR1 MNHEY, CDR2 SVGAGI. V dropped 5 bases and J dropped 4; count of bases not matched to a gene: 14. The CDR3 reads CASSRTSGGARGYEQYF. The CDR3 DNA is TGTGCCAGCAGTCGGACTAGCGGAGGGGCCCGGGGGTACGAGCAGTACTTC.

This clonotype was recorded at least ten times. This chain uses TRBV5-1 with TRBJ2-2; TRBD2 agrees at 14 bases. This CDR3 has 18 residues. After removal of 0 bases from V and 3 bases from J, the junction contained 4 bases not matched to a gene. Germline V gene data show CDR1 as SGHRS and CDR2 as YFSETQ. The CDR3 reads CASSLGLAGGPYTGELFF. Here the CDR3 DNA reads TGCGCCAGCAGCTTGGGACTAGCGGGAGGGCCGTACACCGGGGAGCTGTTTTTT.